This entry is about one T cell receptor (beta chain). Its antigen is as yet unknown. No DNA is shown, since the ends of the CDR3 on it are uncertain; the CDR3 is the one TCRdb lists. The sample originates from a study of glioma-infiltrating T cells. Points from the study as a whole: Above-expected tissue-blood divergence occurred in all gliomas, most in low-grade ones. Very few CDR3 sequences were shared between tissue and blood.

A total of 23 residues make up the CDR3, ends included. Germline V gene data show CDR1 as SEHNR and CDR2 as FQNEAQ (reference sequence). The iRepertoire nested amplicon-rescue multiplex PCR amplified TCR alpha and beta CDR3s from RNA. One-step reverse transcription and amplification started from approximately 100-400 ng of tissue mRNA or PBMC total RNA. TCRdb reprocessed the multiplex PCR reads with MiXCR, giving one entry per CDR3 protein. The sample records some 100,000 distinct CDR3 sequences, less than 30% being singletons. The sequence derives from a human donor with low-grade glioma or glioblastoma, undergoing nonglioma brain surgery, or in good health (not recorded which). Sample: glioma tissue, nonneoplastic brain tissue, or PBMCs (not recorded which). The chain couples TRBV7-9 to TRBJ2-7; TRBD1, the table's D call, lacks a check against the DNA. CDR3 loop: CASSLGLDGYTFGSGTASYEQYF.